The 14 T cell receptor beta chains below were found in one sample sequenced in a study of radiation and T cells in renal cell carcinoma. The method was immunoSEQ multiplex PCR; TCRdb's version includes in-frame clones alone and lacks a portion of them. The data hold about 83,000 clones, with around four fifths observed a single time. Sample time point: blood 4 weeks post-SBRT, at nephrectomy. Treatment of the sample: 15 Gy SBRT to primary tumor, nephrectomy 4 weeks later. The sample consisted of blood, taken from a patient whose treatment included radiotherapy and nephrectomy. These receptors were taken from an older woman with renal cell carcinoma.

The V and J genes are TRBV9 and TRBJ2-5; TRBD2 matches 8 bases. This CDR3 is built from 15 residues. The germline CDR1 and CDR2 sequences are SGDLS and YYNGEE. The V and J ends lost 3 bases and 3 bases, in that order; junction bases with no gene match: 7. DNA for the CDR3: TGTGCCAGCAGCGACGGGACTAGGATAAAAGAGACCCAGTACTTC. It encodes CASSDGTRIKETQYF.

The DNA of the CDR3 is TGCGCCAGCAGCCAAGATGCCGGTCGGAACGCTGACAGGGAGCAGTACTTC. Residues: CASSQDAGRNADREQYF. The J gene is TRBJ2-7, the V gene TRBV4-1; TRBD1 might be the D (6 bases). The CDR3 is 17 amino acids. Between the trimmed V and J ends, which lost 0 bases and 7 bases, there was a span of 22 bases. Germline values: CDR1 MGHRA, CDR2 YSYEKL.

V usage is TRBV2 and J usage is TRBJ2-1; TRBD2 might be the D (6 bases). The V end lost 6 bases, the J end lost 8 bases, and 17 bases lay between the germline ends. The CDR3 covers 14 residues. Germline V CDR1 and CDR2: SNHLY, FYNNEI. As DNA, the CDR3 is TGTGCCAGCAGCCGAAGAGGAGGGCCCGATGAGCAGTTCTTC. Translated, it gives CASSRRGGPDEQFF.

CDR3 protein: CASSQDMVLRETGETQYF. In DNA, the CDR3 is TGCGCCAGCAGCCAAGATATGGTTTTGCGGGAGACGGGAGAGACCCAGTACTTC. V is TRBV4-3 and J is TRBJ2-5, with TRBD2 matching 7 bases. V gave up 0 bases and J gave up 4 bases; unmatched junction bases: 14. This CDR3 contains 18 residues. Germline values: CDR1 LGHNA, CDR2 YSLEER.

The table lists this clone with a few counts. This chain joins TRBV30 and TRBJ1-1; D unclear. The CDR3 spans 16 residues. The V end lost 2 bases, the J end lost 5 bases, and 21 bases lay between the germline ends. Per the germline V gene, CDR1 is GTSNPN and CDR2 is SVGIG (reference sequence). The DNA for the CDR3 is TGTGCCTGGAGTACCTCAACCAAACATCGAAAGACTGAAGCTTTCTTT. This gives the protein CAWSTSTKHRKTEAFF.

This clone was seen once. The chain carries TRBV15 and TRBJ1-4; 12 nucleotides match TRBD1. Trimming took 1 base from V and 8 from J; bases not matched to a gene: 8. This CDR3 spans 17 amino acids. Germline lookup yields CDR1 LNHNV and CDR2 YYDKDF (reference sequence). The DNA of the CDR3 is TGTGCCACCAGCAGAGTGGGGACAGGGGGCGCAAGGGAAAAACTGTTTTTT. This sequence encodes CATSRVGTGGAREKLFF.

V usage is TRBV25-1 and J usage is TRBJ2-1; the match to TRBD2 covers 8 bases. Germline loops: CDR1 MGHDK, CDR2 SYGVNS. With V trimmed by 8 bases and J by 6 bases, 9 bases remained unmatched. There are 14 residues in the CDR3. CDR3 sequence reads: CASARLASGNEQFF. DNA of the CDR3: TGTGCCAGCGCCCGACTAGCGTCCGGCAATGAGCAGTTCTTC. The variable domain in full, with the rest retrieved from reference TRBV25-1 and TRBJ2-1, is EADIYQTPRYLVIGTGKKITLECSQTMGHDKMYWYQQDPGMELHLIHYSYGVNSTEKGDLSSESTVSRIRTEHFPLTLESARPSHTSQYLCASARLASGNEQFFGPGTRLTVL.

The chain combines TRBV19 with TRBJ1-2, with 7 nucleotides matching TRBD1. The germline CDR1 and CDR2 sequences are LNHDA and SQIVND (reference sequence). The CDR3 is 14 amino acids. V gave up 6 bases and J gave up 5 bases; unmatched junction bases: 9. CDR3 DNA: TGTGCCAGTAGCGCAGACAGGGCTCAGTATGGCTACACCTTC. As protein: CASSADRAQYGYTF.

The genes are TRBV19 and TRBJ2-4; a possible D gene is TRBD1 (6 bases). In germline, CDR1 is LNHDA, CDR2 SQIVND (reference sequence). The ends were cut back, 3 bases at V and 0 bases at J, with 12 bases in the middle. There are 16 residues in the CDR3. CDR3 sequence: CASSIGQGLAKNIQYF. In DNA, the CDR3 is TGTGCCAGTAGTATTGGGCAGGGGCTAGCCAAAAACATTCAGTACTTC.

This clone was recorded a few times. The chain carries TRBV7-8 and TRBJ2-3; D ambiguous. V lost 2 bases, J lost 1 base, and 7 bases lay in between. The germline gives CDR1 SGHVS, CDR2 FQNEAQ. The CDR3 sequence is 14 residues long. As DNA, the CDR3 is TGTGCCAGCAGCTTAATCTGGGGCACAGATACGCAGTATTTT. Its protein product is CASSLIWGTDTQYF.

The CDR3 sequence is CASSPRLNEKLFF. In nucleotides, the CDR3 is TGTGCCAGCAGCCCTCGACTAAATGAAAAACTGTTTTTT. The J gene is TRBJ1-4, the V gene TRBV5-5; no clear D. V lost 4 bases and J lost 5, with 9 bases in between. The CDR3 extends over 13 amino acids. Germline V lookup: CDR1 SGHKS, CDR2 YYEKEE (reference sequence).

The genes are TRBV4-1 and TRBJ2-3; D is perhaps TRBD2 (6 bases). This CDR3 spans 16 amino acids. V was cut by 4 bases and J by 3 bases, with 17 bases left in between. Germline lookup yields CDR1 MGHRA and CDR2 YSYEKL. The CDR3: CASSRALGGGTDTQYF. The DNA for the CDR3 is TGCGCCAGCAGCCGAGCACTCGGGGGTGGGACAGATACGCAGTATTTT.

The chain couples TRBV13 to TRBJ2-7; weak D call: TRBD1 (5 bases). Looked up from germline, CDR1 is PRHDT and CDR2 is FYEKMQ (reference sequence). CDR3 length equals 15 residues. Between the trimmed V and J ends, which lost 4 bases and 2 bases, there was a span of 15 bases. The chain's CDR3 is CASSYSGNPTYEQYF. The CDR3 nucleotides read TGTGCCAGCAGCTATTCAGGGAATCCCACCTACGAGCAGTACTTC.

A note on this clone: At one end, the junction sequence differs from germline, possibly due to a read error. The chain couples TRBV5-5 to TRBJ1-1, with 7 bases aligning to TRBD1. Germline V gives CDR1 SGHKS, CDR2 YYEKEE (reference sequence). The CDR3 runs to 16 residues. CDR3 coding DNA: TGCGCCAGCAGCCCAGGTACAGGGAGGGGGCACACTGAAGCTTTCTTT. As protein: CASSPGTGRGHTEAFF.